The 28 T cell receptor beta chains below were found in one sample sequenced in a study of blood T cell repertoires in COVID-19. Assay used: immunoSEQ multiplex PCR; TCRdb lists only in-frame clones, some missing. The data contain 200,000 to 250,000 clones, around 81% of them singletons. Material: peripheral blood. All receptors come from a woman in her 70s with acute or convalescent COVID-19.

The genes are TRBV10-2 and TRBJ1-1, with D perhaps TRBD1 (6 bases). CDR3 size: 17 residues. CDR1 is WSHSY and CDR2 is SAAADI in the germline V gene. Trimming took 0 bases from V and 1 from J, leaving 15 bases between them. The CDR3 loop is CASSESRPGVSNTEAFF. The CDR3 DNA reads as TGCGCCAGCAGTGAGTCTCGTCCAGGGGTCTCGAACACTGAAGCTTTCTTT.

In this sample, this clone turned up a few times. The chain combines TRBV24-1 with TRBJ1-5, with TRBD1 as a possible D gene (6 bases). The length of the CDR3 is 15 residues. V lost 5 bases and J 7 bases, leaving 17 bases between the germline ends. Looked up from germline, CDR1 is KGHDR and CDR2 is SFDVKD. As DNA, the CDR3 is TGTGCCACCAGTGGAGTGGTTGCAGGGGAGCAGCCCCAGCATTTT. Protein product: CATSGVVAGEQPQHF.

The V call is TRBV2, the J call TRBJ1-3; unclear D gene. The CDR3 covers 13 residues. The germline V gene has CDR1 SNHLY and CDR2 FYNNEI. Trimming cost V 4 bases and J 4 bases, with 8 bases left between them. CDR3 in DNA: TGTGCCAGCAGTGGCGGCAGCGGAAACACCATATATTTT. As protein: CASSGGSGNTIYF.

This clone was seen a handful of times. This chain connects TRBV28 to TRBJ1-4; 8 bases align to TRBD1. CDR1 and CDR2 from the germline V gene are MDHEN and SYDVKM. The CDR3 is 15 residues long. V trimming: 6 bases; J trimming: 5 bases; junction bases outside the gene matches: 8. The chain's CDR3 is CASSPSSGGNEKLFF. For the CDR3, the DNA is TGTGCCAGCAGCCCATCGTCAGGGGGCAATGAAAAACTGTTTTTT.

This sequence joins TRBV7-3 and TRBJ2-1; D is perhaps TRBD1 (6 bases). Germline CDR1 reads SGHTA; CDR2 reads FQGTGA. The CDR3 is 12 residues long. V was clipped by 5 bases and J by 12 bases, with 14 bases between them. CDR3 DNA sequence: TGTGCCAGCAGCCAGAACAGGGTGAGGCAGTTCTTC. Encoded protein: CASSQNRVRQFF.

This clone was detected only a few times. The V and J genes are TRBV19 and TRBJ2-1, with D perhaps matching TRBD1 (5 bases). The CDR3 contains 13 residues. The germline CDR1 and CDR2 sequences are LNHDA and SQIVND (reference sequence). The V end lost 9 bases, the J end lost 9 bases, and 18 bases lay between the germline ends. The CDR3 bases are TGTGCCAGCGGAGAGAAGGGGTGGGGTGAGCAGTTCTTC. Residues: CASGEKGWGEQFF.

The chain links TRBV29-1 to TRBJ2-1, with 7 nucleotides matching TRBD1. The junction had 17 bases not matched to a gene; V was cut back by 3 bases and J by 6 bases. Germline assignment: CDR1 SQVTM and CDR2 ANQGSEA. The CDR3 runs 17 residues. The chain's CDR3 is CSVERTGMINAFNEQFF. The DNA of the CDR3 is TGCAGCGTTGAGAGGACAGGTATGATAAACGCGTTCAATGAGCAGTTCTTC.

The count of this clone is one. The rearrangement uses TRBV6-6 and TRBJ1-5; D is uncertain. Germline V gene sequence: CDR1 MNHNY, CDR2 SVGAGI (reference sequence). V shed 4 bases and J shed 4 bases, with 11 bases lying between them. The CDR3 is 14 residues long. The CDR3 DNA reads TGTGCCAGCAGTTTTGAAGCGAGGAATCAGCCCCAGCATTTT. Encoded protein: CASSFEARNQPQHF.

The chain couples TRBV6-2 or TRBV6-3 to TRBJ1-5; D call uncertain. Germline-derived CDR1 and CDR2 are MNHEY and SVGEGT. The CDR3 spans 15 residues. V was clipped by 5 bases and J by 0 bases, with 11 bases between them. The CDR3 DNA reads as TGTGCCAGCAGTCCCGCAGGTTATAGCAATCAGCCCCAGCATTTT. Translated, it gives CASSPAGYSNQPQHF.

This chain joins TRBV14 and TRBJ2-1, with D maybe TRBD2 (6 bases). The CDR3 sequence is 15 residues long. Trimming took 3 bases from V and 3 from J, leaving 12 bases between them. Germline V CDR1 and CDR2: SGHDN, FVKESK. The CDR3 sequence is CASSHRESVYNEQFF. CDR3 DNA sequence: TGTGCCAGCAGCCATCGGGAGTCAGTCTACAATGAGCAGTTCTTC.

The V gene is TRBV5-1, the J gene TRBJ2-7, with unresolved D. Germline V gene data show CDR1 as SGHRS and CDR2 as YFSETQ. The CDR3 runs to 15 residues. Trimming took off 0 bases at V and 3 bases at J, with 13 bases between the two ends. Here the CDR3 reads CASSLEASHLYEQYF. The DNA of the CDR3 is TGCGCCAGCAGCTTGGAAGCAAGTCATCTCTACGAGCAGTACTTC. The variable domain in full, with the rest retrieved from reference TRBV5-1 and TRBJ2-7, is KAGVTQTPRYLIKTRGQQVTLSCSPISGHRSVSWYQQTPGQGLQFLFEYFSETQRNKGNFPGRFSGRQFSNSRSEMNVSTLELGDSALYLCASSLEASHLYEQYFGPGTRLTVT.

The V call is TRBV5-1, the J call TRBJ2-3; TRBD1 matches at 10 bases. Germline V CDR1 and CDR2: SGHRS, YFSETQ. The CDR3 has 16 amino acids. V lost 0 bases to trimming and J lost 5 bases; unmatched junction nucleotides: 6. The DNA for the CDR3 is TGCGCCAGCAGCTTGGTGGGACAGGGGCGACGAGATACGCAGTATTTT. Its translation: CASSLVGQGRRDTQYF.

The CDR3 coding sequence is TGCGCCAGCAGCTCGGGGGGGCTAGCAACGGACTATGAGCAGTTCTTC. Its protein product is CASSSGGLATDYEQFF. The chain combines TRBV5-1 with TRBJ2-1; 8 positions match TRBD2. V shed 3 bases and J 8 bases; nucleotides not matched to a gene: 13. The germline V gene has CDR1 SGHRS and CDR2 YFSETQ. This CDR3 spans 16 amino acids.

The chain has TRBV5-1 and TRBJ2-7, with D tentatively TRBD1 (5 bases). Germline loops: CDR1 SGHRS, CDR2 YFSETQ. This CDR3 region has 14 residues. The V end was cut by 4 bases, the J end by 0 bases, with 11 bases between. In DNA form, the CDR3 reads TGCGCCAGCAGCCAAGACAGTTCCTCCTACGAGCAGTACTTC. Its translation: CASSQDSSSYEQYF.

This sequence joins TRBV27 and TRBJ2-1; a weak D match, TRBD1 (6 bases). This CDR3 comprises 15 residues. Trimming removed 2 bases at V and 2 bases at J, with 10 bases between. Germline CDR1 MNHEY, CDR2 SMNVEV (reference sequence). The CDR3 region is CASSLIGDTYNEQFF. The CDR3 DNA reads TGTGCCAGCAGTTTAATAGGGGACACCTACAATGAGCAGTTCTTC.

This rearrangement joins TRBV7-3 to TRBJ2-2; D is perhaps TRBD1 (6 bases). This CDR3 has 13 residues. Per the germline V gene, CDR1 is SGHTA and CDR2 is FQGTGA. V was trimmed by 5 bases and J by 6 bases, leaving 10 bases between them. DNA of the CDR3: TGTGCCAGCAGCAAAAAGGGGGCCGGGGAGCTGTTTTTT. Translating it yields CASSKKGAGELFF.

The chain has TRBV19 and TRBJ2-3, with a weak D call TRBD1 (6 bases). There are 14 residues in the CDR3. Germline V gives CDR1 LNHDA, CDR2 SQIVND (reference sequence). Trimming removed 6 bases at V and 3 bases at J, with 13 bases between. The CDR3 nucleotides read TGTGCCAGTAGAGCGAAACAGGGAACAGATACGCAGTATTTT. Protein: CASRAKQGTDTQYF. The full variable domain, its missing parts supplied by reference TRBV19 and TRBJ2-3, is DGGITQSPKYLFRKEGQNVTLSCEQNLNHDAMYWYRQDPGQGLRLIYYSQIVNDFQKGDIAEGYSVSREKKESFPLTVTSAQKNPTAFYLCASRAKQGTDTQYFGPGTRLTVL.

V usage is TRBV6-1 and J usage is TRBJ2-7; 10 bases agree with TRBD1. Germline CDR1 MNHNS, CDR2 SASEGT. The CDR3 extends over 15 amino acids. The ends lost 1 base at V and 7 bases at J; junction bases unmatched: 7. The CDR3 loop is CASSEVKTGGSEQYF. CDR3 bases: TGTGCCAGCAGTGAAGTCAAGACAGGGGGCTCTGAGCAGTACTTC.

The chain couples TRBV2 to TRBJ1-1; 7 bases agree with TRBD1. This CDR3 comprises 15 residues. Per germline, CDR1 SNHLY and CDR2 FYNNEI. The ends lost 6 bases at V and 5 bases at J; junction bases unmatched: 12. The CDR3 protein is CASSDRVRGSTEAFF. The CDR3 DNA follows: TGTGCCAGCAGCGACAGGGTTAGAGGTTCAACTGAAGCTTTCTTT.

This chain connects TRBV27 to TRBJ1-1; unclear D gene. CDR3 size: 14 residues. V was cut by 6 bases and J by 3 bases, with 14 bases left in between. Per germline, CDR1 MNHEY and CDR2 SMNVEV (reference sequence). Here the CDR3 DNA reads TGTGCCAGCAGCTACGAGGGCGGGTACACTGAAGCTTTCTTT. Protein: CASSYEGGYTEAFF.

This rearrangement joins TRBV29-1 to TRBJ2-5; 9 bases line up with TRBD2. Trimming removed 3 bases from V and 3 bases from J; junction bases left unmatched: 8. The CDR3 is 15 residues long. Germline V gene sequence: CDR1 SQVTM, CDR2 ANQGSEA. CDR3 DNA sequence: TGCAGCGTTGAGGGCGAAGCGGGAGGAAAAGAGACCCAGTACTTC. It specifies CSVEGEAGGKETQYF.

The chain has TRBV5-1 and TRBJ1-2; 7 bases are shared with TRBD1. CDR1 is SGHRS and CDR2 is YFSETQ in the germline V gene. V shed 3 bases, J shed 7 bases, and the junction held 6 bases outside the gene matches. The CDR3 totals 13 residues. This CDR3 is CASSSQGESGYTF. Here the CDR3 DNA reads TGCGCCAGCAGCTCCCAGGGGGAGTCTGGCTACACCTTC.

This clone has just a few counts. Other nucleotide sequences from this sample produce the same CDR3. The chain is built from TRBV11-2 and TRBJ2-7; maybe TRBD2 (6 bases). The CDR3 runs to 15 residues. Germline values: CDR1 SGHAT, CDR2 FQNNGV. The V end lost 0 bases, the J end lost 0 bases, and 9 bases lay between the germline ends. DNA of the CDR3: TGTGCCAGCAGCTTAGAGGCGGGGAGCTCCTACGAGCAGTACTTC. This codes for CASSLEAGSSYEQYF.

This clone was counted a few times. The V call is TRBV10-2, the J call TRBJ2-3; 7 bases map to TRBD1. V was clipped by 0 bases and J by 5 bases; unmatched bases: 11. In germline, CDR1 is WSHSY, CDR2 SAAADI. The CDR3 is made up of 17 amino acids. CDR3 bases: TGCGCCAGCAGTGAGTCGCCGACAGGGTTGGCCCAAGATACGCAGTATTTT. Protein product: CASSESPTGLAQDTQYF.

This clone came up once. This sequence joins TRBV11-2 and TRBJ1-1, with TRBD1 matching 7 bases. CDR1 and CDR2 from the germline V gene are SGHAT and FQNNGV. The CDR3 loop spans 15 amino acids. V lost 1 base and J lost 5; bases outside the gene matches: 7. The CDR3 protein is CASSLVRGGQTEAFF. The CDR3 DNA follows: TGTGCCAGCAGCTTAGTTCGAGGGGGCCAGACTGAAGCTTTCTTT.

The chain links TRBV5-4 to TRBJ2-1, with TRBD1 as a possible D gene (6 bases). Trimming removed 4 bases at V and 13 bases at J, with 21 bases between. This CDR3 spans 14 amino acids. Germline V gives CDR1 SGHNT, CDR2 YYREEE (reference sequence). As DNA, the CDR3 is TGTGCCAGCAGCCTGGTAGCAGGGGTCCCGGAACAGTTCTTC. Its translation: CASSLVAGVPEQFF.

The chain recombines TRBV28 with TRBJ1-2; unclear D gene. Germline lookup yields CDR1 MDHEN and CDR2 SYDVKM. V was cut by 3 bases and J by 0 bases, with 8 bases left in between. This CDR3 has 14 amino acids. CDR3 in DNA: TGTGCCAGCAGTTTCGGGGTAGCTAACTATGGCTACACCTTC. This codes for CASSFGVANYGYTF.

The rearrangement uses TRBV10-1 and TRBJ1-4, with 9 bases that match TRBD1. The length of the CDR3 is 15 residues. Germline-derived CDR1 and CDR2 are WNHNN and SYGVQD (reference sequence). J lost 7 bases, V lost 9 bases, and 12 bases had no gene match. The CDR3, as DNA: TGCGCCAGTTTCCGACAGGGGGATGTGCTTGAAAAACTGTTTTTT. Amino acid sequence: CASFRQGDVLEKLFF.